The rows below give T cell receptor beta chains drawn from one sample of a study of glioma-infiltrating T cells after dendritic cell vaccination. The repertoire was sequenced with immunoSEQ multiplex PCR; TCRdb's copy has only in-frame clones and lacks some. The table records around 72,000 clones, 81% of them present only once. Material: blood, obtained before dendritic cell vaccination. These receptors were obtained from a human donor with glioblastoma. Each CDR3 is given with its conserved first and last residue. The order of the fields is clone size, D gene, V gene, J gene, CDR3 protein, CDR3 DNA. D genes are given only for firm matches. The size of a clone is reported for some rows only, either as once, few or many, or as a class for expanded clones.

clone_size: NA
d_call: NA
v_call: TRBV7-3
j_call: TRBJ1-1
cdr3_aa: CASRTGPNTEAFF
cdr3_nt: TGTGCCAGCAGAACAGGACCGAACACTGAAGCTTTCTTT

clone_size: NA
d_call: NA
v_call: TRBV6-1
j_call: TRBJ1-1
cdr3_aa: CASSERRGEAFF
cdr3_nt: TGTGCCAGCAGTGAAAGAAGGGGAGAAGCTTTCTTT

clone_size: NA
d_call: NA
v_call: TRBV30
j_call: TRBJ1-1
cdr3_aa: CAWSYRATNTEAFF
cdr3_nt: TGTGCCTGGAGTTACAGGGCGACGAACACTGAAGCTTTCTTT

clone_size: NA
d_call: TRBD2
v_call: TRBV7-3
j_call: TRBJ2-3
cdr3_aa: CASSLGVAGGHDTQYF
cdr3_nt: TGTGCCAGCAGCTTAGGGGTAGCGGGGGGCCACGATACGCAGTATTTT

clone_size: NA
d_call: TRBD1
v_call: TRBV7-8
j_call: TRBJ1-5
cdr3_aa: CASSTRQGGNQPQHF
cdr3_nt: TGTGCCAGCAGCACGAGACAGGGGGGCAATCAGCCCCAGCATTTT

clone_size: NA
d_call: NA
v_call: TRBV12-2
j_call: TRBJ1-2
cdr3_aa: CASRLDGGRAESYTF
cdr3_nt: TGTGCAAGTCGCTTAGACGGGGGACGGGCTGAGAGCTACACCTTC

clone_size: once
d_call: TRBD2
v_call: TRBV6-5
j_call: TRBJ2-3
cdr3_aa: CASSSPGLLTDTQYF
cdr3_nt: TGTGCCAGCAGTTCCCCGGGACTACTCACAGATACGCAGTATTTT

clone_size: once
d_call: NA
v_call: TRBV5-4
j_call: TRBJ1-1
cdr3_aa: CASSLRGSPNTEAFF
cdr3_nt: TGTGCCAGCAGCCTGAGGGGGAGCCCGAACACTGAAGCTTTCTTT

clone_size: NA
d_call: NA
v_call: TRBV7-9
j_call: TRBJ1-5
cdr3_aa: CASSLGDSNQPQHF
cdr3_nt: TGTGCCAGCAGCTTAGGAGATAGCAATCAGCCCCAGCATTTT

clone_size: NA
d_call: NA
v_call: TRBV7-2
j_call: TRBJ1-5
cdr3_aa: CASSVSQPQHF
cdr3_nt: TGTGCCAGCAGCGTGAGCCAGCCCCAGCATTTT

clone_size: NA
d_call: NA
v_call: TRBV7-6
j_call: TRBJ2-1
cdr3_aa: CASSLSPGDRSYNEQFF
cdr3_nt: TGTGCCAGCAGCTTAAGTCCGGGGGACCGCTCCTACAATGAGCAGTTCTTC

clone_size: NA
d_call: TRBD1
v_call: TRBV6-5
j_call: TRBJ1-2
cdr3_aa: CASGQGGGYTF
cdr3_nt: TGTGCCAGCGGACAGGGGGGTGGCTACACCTTC

clone_size: NA
d_call: NA
v_call: TRBV27
j_call: TRBJ1-1
cdr3_aa: CASSFRTSNTEAFF
cdr3_nt: TGTGCCAGCAGTTTTAGAACTTCGAACACTGAAGCTTTCTTT

clone_size: NA
d_call: NA
v_call: TRBV5-6
j_call: TRBJ1-5
cdr3_aa: CASSLAGFSNQPQHF
cdr3_nt: TGTGCCAGCAGCCTTGCTGGCTTTAGCAATCAGCCCCAGCATTTT

clone_size: NA
d_call: NA
v_call: TRBV6-5
j_call: TRBJ2-5
cdr3_aa: CASRRTEQETQYF
cdr3_nt: TGTGCCAGCAGGAGGACAGAGCAAGAGACCCAGTACTTC

clone_size: NA
d_call: NA
v_call: TRBV5-1
j_call: TRBJ1-2
cdr3_aa: CASSLGTANNYGYTF
cdr3_nt: TGCGCCAGCAGCTTGGGCACAGCTAATAACTATGGCTACACCTTC

clone_size: NA
d_call: TRBD2
v_call: TRBV29-1
j_call: TRBJ2-1
cdr3_aa: CSIQTSGGYNEQFF
cdr3_nt: TGCAGCATCCAAACTAGCGGGGGATACAATGAGCAGTTCTTC

clone_size: once
d_call: NA
v_call: TRBV2
j_call: TRBJ1-1
cdr3_aa: CASSRVRVVNTEAFF
cdr3_nt: TGTGCCAGCAGTAGAGTCAGGGTAGTGAACACTGAAGCTTTCTTT

clone_size: few
d_call: TRBD1
v_call: TRBV25-1
j_call: TRBJ1-6
cdr3_aa: CASADRGLYNSPLHF
cdr3_nt: TGTGCCAGCGCCGACAGGGGGCTCTATAATTCACCCCTCCACTTT

clone_size: NA
d_call: TRBD1
v_call: TRBV11-1
j_call: TRBJ2-7
cdr3_aa: CASSSDREAGEQYF
cdr3_nt: TGTGCCAGCAGCTCGGACAGGGAAGCGGGCGAGCAGTACTTC

clone_size: NA
d_call: TRBD1
v_call: TRBV5-1
j_call: TRBJ1-1
cdr3_aa: CASSLDRGTEAFF
cdr3_nt: TGCGCCAGCAGCTTAGACAGGGGCACTGAAGCTTTCTTT

clone_size: NA
d_call: NA
v_call: TRBV5-4
j_call: TRBJ1-2
cdr3_aa: CASSEDRTYGYTF
cdr3_nt: TGTGCCAGCAGCGAAGACAGGACCTATGGCTACACCTTC

clone_size: few
d_call: NA
v_call: TRBV4-3
j_call: TRBJ1-6
cdr3_aa: CASSQDQNSPLHF
cdr3_nt: TGCGCCAGCAGCCAAGATCAGAATTCACCCCTCCACTTT

clone_size: NA
d_call: NA
v_call: TRBV5-6
j_call: TRBJ2-5
cdr3_aa: CASSLEQDETQYF
cdr3_nt: TGTGCCAGCAGCTTGGAACAAGATGAGACCCAGTACTTC

clone_size: once
d_call: NA
v_call: TRBV7-9
j_call: TRBJ2-1
cdr3_aa: CASSRRGTAEYNEQFF
cdr3_nt: TGTGCCAGCAGCCGTCGGGGGACAGCGGAATACAATGAGCAGTTCTTC

clone_size: NA
d_call: NA
v_call: TRBV9
j_call: TRBJ2-7
cdr3_aa: CASSTRAQAYEQYF
cdr3_nt: TGTGCCAGCAGCACCCGAGCACAGGCCTACGAGCAGTACTTC

clone_size: NA
d_call: NA
v_call: TRBV2
j_call: TRBJ1-2
cdr3_aa: CASTRGPANYGYTF
cdr3_nt: TGTGCCAGCACCAGGGGCCCAGCTAACTATGGCTACACCTTC

clone_size: NA
d_call: NA
v_call: TRBV9
j_call: TRBJ2-1
cdr3_aa: CASSVLLSRGGGRNEQFF
cdr3_nt: TGTGCCAGCAGCGTTCTCCTCTCTAGAGGGGGGGGCCGTAATGAGCAGTTCTTC

clone_size: few
d_call: TRBD1
v_call: TRBV10-2
j_call: TRBJ2-7
cdr3_aa: CASSAGTGTYEQYF
cdr3_nt: TGCGCCAGCAGCGCCGGGACAGGGACCTACGAGCAGTACTTC

clone_size: NA
d_call: NA
v_call: TRBV19
j_call: TRBJ1-2
cdr3_aa: CASSSSGHASYGYTF
cdr3_nt: TGTGCCAGTAGTAGCTCGGGACACGCGTCCTATGGCTACACCTTC

clone_size: NA
d_call: NA
v_call: TRBV19
j_call: TRBJ2-7
cdr3_aa: CASSMSASHEQYF
cdr3_nt: TGTGCCAGTAGCATGAGTGCAAGCCACGAGCAGTACTTC

clone_size: NA
d_call: NA
v_call: TRBV19
j_call: TRBJ1-6
cdr3_aa: CASSPPVGQLLNSPLHF
cdr3_nt: TGTGCCAGTAGTCCTCCCGTTGGGCAGCTCCTTAATTCACCCCTCCACTTT

clone_size: once
d_call: TRBD1
v_call: TRBV10-3
j_call: TRBJ2-7
cdr3_aa: CAISRDSYYEQYF
cdr3_nt: TGTGCCATCAGCCGGGACAGTTACTACGAGCAGTACTTC

clone_size: few
d_call: TRBD1
v_call: TRBV5-1
j_call: TRBJ2-2
cdr3_aa: CASSLSGTETTGELFF
cdr3_nt: TGCGCCAGCAGCCTATCCGGGACAGAGACCACCGGGGAGCTGTTTTTT

clone_size: NA
d_call: TRBD1
v_call: TRBV7-2
j_call: TRBJ2-2
cdr3_aa: CASSLVPGQGASGELFF
cdr3_nt: TGTGCCAGCAGCTTAGTCCCCGGACAGGGGGCAAGCGGGGAGCTGTTTTTT

clone_size: once
d_call: TRBD2
v_call: TRBV7-3
j_call: TRBJ2-2
cdr3_aa: CASSLGLAGTGELFF
cdr3_nt: TGTGCCAGCAGCTTGGGACTAGCGGGGACCGGGGAGCTGTTTTTT

clone_size: NA
d_call: NA
v_call: TRBV7-9
j_call: TRBJ1-5
cdr3_aa: CASSITPTGSYSNQPQHF
cdr3_nt: TGTGCCAGCAGCATAACACCGACGGGGAGCTATAGCAATCAGCCCCAGCATTTT

clone_size: NA
d_call: NA
v_call: TRBV4-3
j_call: TRBJ2-1
cdr3_aa: CASSLARGSGEQFF
cdr3_nt: TGCGCCAGCAGCCTAGCCCGGGGAAGTGGTGAGCAGTTCTTC

clone_size: many
d_call: NA
v_call: TRBV18
j_call: TRBJ1-1
cdr3_aa: CASPWTLNGGNTEAFF
cdr3_nt: TGTGCCAGCCCCTGGACTCTCAATGGTGGGAACACTGAAGCTTTCTTT

clone_size: NA
d_call: NA
v_call: TRBV30
j_call: TRBJ2-2
cdr3_aa: CAWSGGSTGELFF
cdr3_nt: TGTGCCTGGAGTGGCGGAAGCACCGGGGAGCTGTTTTTT